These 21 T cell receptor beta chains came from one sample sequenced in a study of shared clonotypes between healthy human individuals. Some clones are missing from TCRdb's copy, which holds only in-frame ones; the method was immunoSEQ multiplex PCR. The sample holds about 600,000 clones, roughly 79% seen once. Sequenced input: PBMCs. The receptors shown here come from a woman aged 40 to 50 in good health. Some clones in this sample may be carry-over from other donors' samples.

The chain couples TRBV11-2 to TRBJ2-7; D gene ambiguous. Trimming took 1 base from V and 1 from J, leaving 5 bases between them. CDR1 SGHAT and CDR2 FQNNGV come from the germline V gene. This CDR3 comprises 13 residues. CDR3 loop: CASSLVRSYEQYF. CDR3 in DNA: TGTGCCAGCAGCTTAGTAAGATCCTACGAGCAGTACTTC.

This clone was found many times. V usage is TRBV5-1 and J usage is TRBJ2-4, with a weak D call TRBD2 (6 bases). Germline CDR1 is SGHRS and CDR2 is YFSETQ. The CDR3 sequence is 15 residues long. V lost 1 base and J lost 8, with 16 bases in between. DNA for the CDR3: TGCGCCAGCAGCTTGCAGGATCCGGGGGTGGACATTCAGTACTTC. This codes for CASSLQDPGVDIQYF.

CDR3 bases: TGTGCCAGCTCACCAATGACAGGGGTGGATCAGCCCCAGCATTTT. Amino acid sequence: CASSPMTGVDQPQHF. V usage is TRBV18 and J usage is TRBJ1-5; 8 bases are shared with TRBD1. CDR1 is KGHSH, CDR2 LQKENI, per germline. The V gene end was trimmed by 2 bases and the J gene end by 5 bases; junction bases not matched to a gene: 5. The CDR3 totals 15 residues.

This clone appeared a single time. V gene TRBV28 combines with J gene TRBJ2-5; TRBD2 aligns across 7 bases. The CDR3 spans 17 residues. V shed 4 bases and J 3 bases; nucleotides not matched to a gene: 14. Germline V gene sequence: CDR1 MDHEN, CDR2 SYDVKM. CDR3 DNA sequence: TGTGCCAGCAGTTCGATCTCATCTAGCGGCTGGGAAGAGACCCAGTACTTC. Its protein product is CASSSISSSGWEETQYF.

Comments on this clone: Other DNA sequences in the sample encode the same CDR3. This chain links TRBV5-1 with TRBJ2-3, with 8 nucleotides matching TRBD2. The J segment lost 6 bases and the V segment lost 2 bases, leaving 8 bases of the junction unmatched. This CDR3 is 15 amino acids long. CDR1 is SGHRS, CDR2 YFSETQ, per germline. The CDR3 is CASSLDSGMTDTQYF. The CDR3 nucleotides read TGCGCCAGCAGCTTAGATAGCGGGATGACGGATACGCAGTATTTT.

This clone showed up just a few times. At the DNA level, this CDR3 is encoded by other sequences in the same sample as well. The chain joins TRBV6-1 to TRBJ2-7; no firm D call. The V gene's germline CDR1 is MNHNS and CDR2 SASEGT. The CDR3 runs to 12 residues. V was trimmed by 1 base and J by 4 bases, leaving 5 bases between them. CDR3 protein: CASSEGSYEQYF. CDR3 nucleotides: TGTGCCAGCAGTGAAGGGAGTTACGAGCAGTACTTC.

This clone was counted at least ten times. The chain's CDR3 is CASSQVLGQGVRLQFF. In DNA, the CDR3 is TGCGCCAGCAGCCAAGTCCTGGGACAGGGGGTTCGTTTGCAGTTCTTC. The chain employs TRBV4-3 and TRBJ2-1; 11 bases match TRBD1. Trimming took 1 base from V and 12 from J; bases not matched to a gene: 11. The CDR3 covers 16 residues. Per the germline V gene, CDR1 is LGHNA and CDR2 is YSLEER.

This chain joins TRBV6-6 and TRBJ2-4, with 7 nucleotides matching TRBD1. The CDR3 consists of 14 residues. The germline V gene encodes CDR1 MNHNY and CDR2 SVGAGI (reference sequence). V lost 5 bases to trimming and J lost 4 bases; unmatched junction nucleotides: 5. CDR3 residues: CASSPDRAKNIQYF. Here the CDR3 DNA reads TGTGCCAGCAGTCCCGACAGGGCTAAAAACATTCAGTACTTC.

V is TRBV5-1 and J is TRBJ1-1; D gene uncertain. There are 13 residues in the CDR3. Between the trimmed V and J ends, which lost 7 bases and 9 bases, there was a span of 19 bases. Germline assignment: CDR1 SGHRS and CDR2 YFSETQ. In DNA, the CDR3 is TGCGCCAGCGGGTTCCTCGGTGCGGCCAAAGCTTTCTTT. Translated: CASGFLGAAKAFF.

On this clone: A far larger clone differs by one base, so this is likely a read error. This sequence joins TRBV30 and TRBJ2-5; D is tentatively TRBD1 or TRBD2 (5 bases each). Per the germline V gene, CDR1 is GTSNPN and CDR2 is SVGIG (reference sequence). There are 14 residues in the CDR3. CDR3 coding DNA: TGTGCCTGGAGTGTAATCGGCAACCTTGGGACCCGGTACTTC. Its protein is CAWSVIGNLGTRYF.

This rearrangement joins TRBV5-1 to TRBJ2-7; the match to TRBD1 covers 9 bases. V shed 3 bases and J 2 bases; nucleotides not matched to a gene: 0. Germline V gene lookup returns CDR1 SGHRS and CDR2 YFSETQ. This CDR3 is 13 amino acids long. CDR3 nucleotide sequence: TGCGCCAGCAGCTGGGACAGGGCCTACGAGCAGTACTTC. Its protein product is CASSWDRAYEQYF.

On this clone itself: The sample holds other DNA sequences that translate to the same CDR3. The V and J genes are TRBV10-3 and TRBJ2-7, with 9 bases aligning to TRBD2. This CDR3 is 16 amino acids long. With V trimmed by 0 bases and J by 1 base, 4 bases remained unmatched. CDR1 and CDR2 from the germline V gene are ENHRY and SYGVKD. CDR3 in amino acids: CAISESVTSGSYEQYF. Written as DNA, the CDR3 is TGTGCCATCAGTGAGTCTGTGACTAGCGGTTCCTACGAGCAGTACTTC.

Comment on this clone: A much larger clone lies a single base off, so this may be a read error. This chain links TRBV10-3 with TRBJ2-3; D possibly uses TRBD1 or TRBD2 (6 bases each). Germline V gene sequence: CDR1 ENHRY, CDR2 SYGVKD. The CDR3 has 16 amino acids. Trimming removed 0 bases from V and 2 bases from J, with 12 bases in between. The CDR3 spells CAISESGASVTDTQYF. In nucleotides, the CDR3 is TGTGCCATCAGTGAGTCGGGGGCTAGCGTCACAGATACGCAGTATTTT.

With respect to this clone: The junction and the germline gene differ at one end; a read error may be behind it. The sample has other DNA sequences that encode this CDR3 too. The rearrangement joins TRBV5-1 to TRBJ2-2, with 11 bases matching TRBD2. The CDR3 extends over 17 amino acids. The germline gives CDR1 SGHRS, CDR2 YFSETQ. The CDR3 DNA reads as TGCGCCAGCAGCTTGACTGGACTAGCGGGTGATGACGGGGAGCTGTTCTTT. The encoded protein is CASSLTGLAGDDGELFF.

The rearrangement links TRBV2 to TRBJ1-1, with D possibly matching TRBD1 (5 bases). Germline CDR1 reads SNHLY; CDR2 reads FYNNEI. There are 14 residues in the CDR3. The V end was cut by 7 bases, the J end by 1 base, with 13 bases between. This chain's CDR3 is CASMGVVTNTEAFF. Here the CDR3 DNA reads TGTGCCAGCATGGGGGTCGTGACGAACACTGAAGCTTTCTTT.

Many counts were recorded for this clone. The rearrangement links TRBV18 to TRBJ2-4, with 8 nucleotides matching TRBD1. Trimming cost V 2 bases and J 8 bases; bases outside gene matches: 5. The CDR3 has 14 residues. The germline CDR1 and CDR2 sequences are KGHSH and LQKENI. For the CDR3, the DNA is TGTGCCAGCTCACCAAGCGACAGGGGTTACATTCAGTACTTC. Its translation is CASSPSDRGYIQYF. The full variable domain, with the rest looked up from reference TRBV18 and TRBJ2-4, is NAGVMQNPRHLVRRRGQEARLRCSPMKGHSHVYWYRQLPEEGLKFMVYLQKENIIDESGMPKERFSAEFPKEGPSILRIQQVVRGDSAAYFCASSPSDRGYIQYFGAGTRLSVL.

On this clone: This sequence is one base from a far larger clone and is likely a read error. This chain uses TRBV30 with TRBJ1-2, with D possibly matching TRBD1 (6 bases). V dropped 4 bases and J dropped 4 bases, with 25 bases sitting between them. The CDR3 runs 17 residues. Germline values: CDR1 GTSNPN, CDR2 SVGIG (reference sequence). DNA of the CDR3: TGTGCCTGGATCTCTCCGGGGACCAGGGGTCGGTGCTATGGCTACACCTTC. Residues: CAWISPGTRGRCYGYTF.

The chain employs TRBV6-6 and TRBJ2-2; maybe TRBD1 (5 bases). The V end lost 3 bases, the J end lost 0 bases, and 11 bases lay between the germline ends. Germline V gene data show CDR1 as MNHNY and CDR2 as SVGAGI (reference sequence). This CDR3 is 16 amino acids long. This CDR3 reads CASSYRQGANTGELFF. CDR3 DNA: TGTGCCAGCAGTTATAGGCAGGGCGCGAACACCGGGGAGCTGTTTTTT.

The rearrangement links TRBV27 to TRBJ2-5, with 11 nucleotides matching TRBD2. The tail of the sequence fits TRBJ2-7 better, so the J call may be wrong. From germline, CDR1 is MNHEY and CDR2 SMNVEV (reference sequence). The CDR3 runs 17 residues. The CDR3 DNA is TGTGCCAGCAGCCCCACCCCACTAGCGGGAGTATCTTACGAGCAGTACTTC. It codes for CASSPTPLAGVSYEQYF.

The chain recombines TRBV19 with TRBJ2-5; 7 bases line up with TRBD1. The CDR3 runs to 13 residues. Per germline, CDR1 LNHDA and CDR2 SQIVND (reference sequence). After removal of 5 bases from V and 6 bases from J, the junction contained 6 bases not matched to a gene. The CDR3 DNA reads TGTGCCAGTAGTCCCCGGGACAGACAGACCCAGTACTTC. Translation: CASSPRDRQTQYF.

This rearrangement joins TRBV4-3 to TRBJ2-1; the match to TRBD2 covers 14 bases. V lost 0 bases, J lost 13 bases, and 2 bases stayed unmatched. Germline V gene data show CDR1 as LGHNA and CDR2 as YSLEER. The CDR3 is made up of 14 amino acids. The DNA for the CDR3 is TGCGCCAGCAGCCAAGATGGGACTAGCGGGAGTCAGTTCTTC. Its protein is CASSQDGTSGSQFF.